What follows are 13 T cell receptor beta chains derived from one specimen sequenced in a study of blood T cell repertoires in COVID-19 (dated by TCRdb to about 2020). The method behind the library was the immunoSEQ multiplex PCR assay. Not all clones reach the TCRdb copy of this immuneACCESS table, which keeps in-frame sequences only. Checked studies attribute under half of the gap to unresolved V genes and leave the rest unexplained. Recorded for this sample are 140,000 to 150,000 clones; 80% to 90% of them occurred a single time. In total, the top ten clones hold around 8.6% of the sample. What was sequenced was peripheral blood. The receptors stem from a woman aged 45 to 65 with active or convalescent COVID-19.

The CDR3 reads CASRLDREGTEAFF. The CDR3 DNA reads as TGTGCAAGTCGCTTGGACAGGGAGGGGACTGAAGCTTTCTTT. The J gene is TRBJ1-1, the V gene TRBV12-2; the table names TRBD1, a call not compared with the DNA. TRBV12-2 is recorded as a pseudogene. This CDR3 spans 14 amino acids.

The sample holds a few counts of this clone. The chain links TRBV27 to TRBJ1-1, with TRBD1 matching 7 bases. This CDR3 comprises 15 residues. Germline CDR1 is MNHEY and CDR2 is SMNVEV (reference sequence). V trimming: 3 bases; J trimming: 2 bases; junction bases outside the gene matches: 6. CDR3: CASSFYGTVNTEAFF. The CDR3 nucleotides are TGTGCCAGCAGTTTTTACGGGACAGTAAACACTGAAGCTTTCTTT.

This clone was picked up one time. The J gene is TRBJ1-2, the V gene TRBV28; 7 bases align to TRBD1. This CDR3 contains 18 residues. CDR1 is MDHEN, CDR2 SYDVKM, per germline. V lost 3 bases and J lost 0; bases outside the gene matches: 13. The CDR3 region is CASSFQVVRDSSNYGYTF. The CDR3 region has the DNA TGTGCCAGCAGTTTCCAAGTTGTTCGGGACAGTTCTAACTATGGCTACACCTTC.

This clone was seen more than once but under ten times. The CDR3 region is CASSKRRDRDSIPTNYGYTF. CDR3 sequence (DNA): TGTGCCAGCAGCAAACGCCGGGACAGGGATTCCATCCCTACTAACTATGGCTACACCTTC. V usage is TRBV21-1 and J usage is TRBJ1-2; the table gives TRBD1 as D, unverified against the DNA. TRBV21-1 is listed as a pseudogene. The CDR3 covers 20 residues.

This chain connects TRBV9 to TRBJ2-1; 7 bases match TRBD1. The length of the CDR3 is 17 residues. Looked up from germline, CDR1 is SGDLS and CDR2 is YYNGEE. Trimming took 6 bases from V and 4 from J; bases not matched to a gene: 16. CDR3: CASTHNTRTGLYNEQFF. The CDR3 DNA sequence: TGTGCCAGCACCCACAACACCCGGACAGGTTTGTACAATGAGCAGTTCTTC.

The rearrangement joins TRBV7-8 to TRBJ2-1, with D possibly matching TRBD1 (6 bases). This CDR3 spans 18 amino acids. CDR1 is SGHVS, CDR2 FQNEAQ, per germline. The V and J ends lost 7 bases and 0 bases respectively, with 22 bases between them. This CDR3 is CASNNPLRGGDSYNEQFF. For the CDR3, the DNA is TGTGCCAGCAACAATCCCCTCAGGGGTGGCGACTCCTACAATGAGCAGTTCTTC. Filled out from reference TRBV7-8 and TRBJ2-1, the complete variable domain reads GAGVSQSPRYKVAKRGQDVALRCDPISGHVSLFWYQQALGQGPEFLTYFQNEAQLDKSGLPSDRFFAERPEGSVSTLKIQRTQQEDSAVYLCASNNPLRGGDSYNEQFFGPGTRLTVL.

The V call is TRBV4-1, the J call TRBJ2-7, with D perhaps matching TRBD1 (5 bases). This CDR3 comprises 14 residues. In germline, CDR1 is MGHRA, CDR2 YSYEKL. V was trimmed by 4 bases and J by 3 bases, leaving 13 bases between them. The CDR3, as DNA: TGCGCCAGCAGCCCCGCCCAGGGAAACTACGAGCAGTACTTC. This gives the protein CASSPAQGNYEQYF.

CDR3 sequence reads: CASSLRTSWTDTQYF. The CDR3 nucleotides read TGTGCCAGCAGCTTGCGGACTAGTTGGACAGATACGCAGTATTTT. V is TRBV5-4 and J is TRBJ2-3, with 7 bases matching TRBD2. CDR1 SGHNT and CDR2 YYREEE come from the germline V gene (reference sequence). CDR3 length: 15 amino acids. The V segment lost 1 base and the J segment 3 bases; nucleotides outside the gene matches: 5. Complete variable domain (other parts from reference TRBV5-4 and TRBJ2-3): ETGVTQSPTHLIKTRGQQVTLRCSSQSGHNTVSWYQQALGQGPQFIFQYYREEENGRGNFPPRFSGLQFPNYSSELNVNALELDDSALYLCASSLRTSWTDTQYFGPGTRLTVL.

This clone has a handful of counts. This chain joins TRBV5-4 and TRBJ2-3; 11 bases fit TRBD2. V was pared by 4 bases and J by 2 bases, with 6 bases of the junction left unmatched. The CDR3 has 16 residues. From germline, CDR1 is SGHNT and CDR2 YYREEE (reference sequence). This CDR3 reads CASSLKTSGATDTQYF. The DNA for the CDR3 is TGTGCCAGCAGCCTAAAGACTAGCGGGGCCACAGATACGCAGTATTTT.

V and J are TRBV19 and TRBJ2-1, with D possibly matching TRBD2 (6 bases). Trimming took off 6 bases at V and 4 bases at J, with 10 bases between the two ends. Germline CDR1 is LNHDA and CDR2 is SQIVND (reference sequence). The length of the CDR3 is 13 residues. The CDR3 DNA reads TGTGCCAGTAGCAGCGGGCGTTACAATGAGCAGTTCTTC. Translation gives CASSSGRYNEQFF.

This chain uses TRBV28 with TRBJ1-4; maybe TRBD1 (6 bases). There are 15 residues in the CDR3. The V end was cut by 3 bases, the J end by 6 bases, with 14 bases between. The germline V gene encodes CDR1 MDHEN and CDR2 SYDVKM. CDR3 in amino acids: CASSFSPDRDEKLFF. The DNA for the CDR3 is TGTGCCAGCAGTTTTTCTCCGGACAGAGATGAAAAACTGTTTTTT.

CDR3 protein: CASSLQAAGRNTIYF. The CDR3 DNA reads as TGTGCCAGCAGCTTACAGGCGGCGGGGCGAAACACCATATATTTT. This chain connects TRBV7-9 to TRBJ1-3; D is possibly TRBD1 (5 bases). Germline values: CDR1 SEHNR, CDR2 FQNEAQ (reference sequence). The CDR3 sequence is 15 residues long. The V end was cut by 2 bases, the J end by 5 bases, with 13 bases between.

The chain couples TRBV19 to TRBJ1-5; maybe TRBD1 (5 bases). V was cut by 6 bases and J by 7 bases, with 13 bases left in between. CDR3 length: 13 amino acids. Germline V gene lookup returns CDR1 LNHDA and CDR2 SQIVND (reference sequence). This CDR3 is CASRWGWGQPQHF. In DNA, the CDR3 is TGTGCCAGTAGGTGGGGCTGGGGCCAGCCCCAGCATTTT.